This is a list of T cell receptor beta chains from one sample in a study of blood T cell repertoires in COVID-19. Libraries were prepared by immunoSEQ multiplex PCR; TCRdb keeps only in-frame clonotypes and omits some of them. The sample shows around 62,000 clones, over 80% of them seen only once. Sequenced material: peripheral blood. The receptors come from a man aged 55 to 70 with acute or convalescent COVID-19. Each CDR3 is given with its conserved first and last residue.

V	J	CDR3
TRBV30	TRBJ2-5	CAWGQATTQETQYF
TRBV5-1	TRBJ2-7	CASSWALAGVPYEQYF
TRBV24-1	TRBJ2-2	CATSDQTGWVGELFF
TRBV6-5	TRBJ2-7	CASSQIRGTEQYF
TRBV14	TRBJ2-7	CASSPKIANEQYF
TRBV28	TRBJ1-2	CASSYTNYGYTF
TRBV5-6	TRBJ1-2	CASSRQNRGRVKESGYTF
TRBV5-1	TRBJ2-3	CASSLQGTSGDTQYF
TRBV11-3	TRBJ1-4	CASSRRGLEKLFF
TRBV5-6	TRBJ2-7	CASSLVGGNDYEQYF
TRBV11-3	TRBJ1-1	CASSLTQGVTEAFF
TRBV18	TRBJ2-1	CASSPGAAGDNEQFF
TRBV14	TRBJ1-2	CASSHFGENYGYTF
TRBV18	TRBJ2-3	CASSPRGGHGEAVTYF